This is a list of T cell receptor beta chains from one sample in a study of neurological immune-mediated disorders. TCRdb itself ran the 5' RACE reads through MiXCR, one entry per CDR3 protein. The sample yields over 35,000 distinct CDR3 sequences, 3% to 4.5% seen once. Sequences were obtained from PBMCs. These receptors were taken from a man younger than 45 with multiple sclerosis. Each CDR3 is given with its conserved first and last residue. The D gene is left open where the match is weak. Size tells how often a clone was seen (once, few, many) or the class of an expanded clone, and some rows leave it out.

D | size | J | V | CDR3 | DNA
TRBD1 | many | TRBJ2-1 | TRBV10-3 | CAIRSSTGQANTYNEQFF | TGTGCCATCAGATCCTCGACGGGACAGGCTAATACCTACAATGAGCAGTTCTTC
- | many | TRBJ2-2 | TRBV20-1 | CSAWGIDGELFF | TGCAGTGCCTGGGGGATCGACGGGGAGCTGTTTTTT
TRBD1 | few | TRBJ1-2 | TRBV10-3 | CAIRRDRGLSGYTF | TGTGCCATCAGAAGGGACAGGGGGCTTTCTGGCTACACCTTC
- | many | TRBJ1-1 | TRBV7-6 | CASSLGSQMVRNTEAFF | TGTGCCAGCAGCTTAGGTAGTCAGATGGTCCGGAACACTGAAGCTTTCTTT
- | - | TRBJ2-5 | TRBV7-3 | CASSLGGEETQYF | TGTGCCAGCAGCTTAGGCGGGGAAGAGACCCAGTACTTC
- | - | TRBJ1-2 | TRBV6-1 | CASSEQADLYGYTF | TGTGCCAGCAGTGAACAAGCAGACCTCTATGGCTACACCTTC
TRBD2 | many | TRBJ2-3 | TRBV25-1 | CASSESSGGNEYF | TGTGCCAGCAGTGAATCTAGCGGGGGGAATGAGTATTTT
- | - | TRBJ2-7 | TRBV2 | CASSEATGLAQYF | TGTGCCAGCAGTGAAGCAACCGGACTTGCGCAGTACTTC
TRBD2 | - | TRBJ2-7 | TRBV25-1 | CASSATSGGAYEQYF | TGTGCCAGCAGTGCAACTAGCGGGGGGGCCTACGAGCAGTACTTC
TRBD2 | few | TRBJ2-3 | TRBV5-1 | CASSLGRGGTDTQYF | TGCGCCAGCAGCTTGGGGCGGGGGGGCACAGATACACAGTATTTT
- | many | TRBJ1-2 | TRBV7-9 | CASSLATVSYGYTF | TGTGCCAGCAGCTTAGCCACAGTTTCCTATGGCTACACCTTC
- | many | TRBJ1-2 | TRBV20-1 | CSARDQSADYGYTF | TGCAGTGCTAGAGATCAATCAGCGGACTATGGCTACACCTTC
TRBD1 | many | TRBJ1-2 | TRBV20-1 | CSSNRGPRGYTF | TGCAGTTCAAACAGGGGGCCGCGGGGCTACACCTTC
TRBD1 | many | TRBJ1-2 | TRBV29-1 | CSAGQGDYGYTF | TGCAGCGCGGGACAGGGGGACTATGGCTACACCTTC
- | many | TRBJ1-6 | TRBV5-1 | CASSTESSYNSPLHF | TGCGCCAGCAGCACCGAGAGCTCCTATAATTCACCCCTCCACTTT
- | many | TRBJ1-2 | TRBV12-3/TRBV12-4 | CASRPPGWDGYTF | TGTGCCAGCAGGCCCCCAGGATGGGATGGCTACACCTTC
TRBD1 | many | TRBJ1-1 | TRBV6-5 | CASTDRAGTEAFF | TGTGCCAGCACCGACAGGGCGGGGACTGAAGCTTTCTTT
TRBD1 | many | TRBJ2-3 | TRBV20-1 | CSARSRGGDRGTDTQYF | TGCAGTGCTAGATCCAGGGGGGGGGACAGGGGAACAGATACGCAGTATTTT
- | - | TRBJ1-3 | TRBV6-6 | CASSYLAGGNTIYF | TGTGCCAGCAGTTACTTGGCAGGAGGAAACACCATATATTTT
- | few | TRBJ2-5 | TRBV7-9 | CASSLTLKGPETQYF | TGTGCCAGCAGCTTGACCTTAAAGGGACCCGAGACCCAGTACTTC
- | many | TRBJ2-5 | TRBV6-2/TRBV6-3 | CASSYDKRGQETQYF | TGTGCCAGCAGTTACGATAAGAGGGGGCAAGAGACCCAGTACTTC
TRBD1 | many | TRBJ1-2 | TRBV5-6 | CASSRDRARGYTF | TGTGCCAGCAGCCGTGACAGGGCTCGTGGCTACACCTTC
- | many | TRBJ2-6 | TRBV7-2 | CASSASRGFSGANVLTF | TGTGCCAGCAGCGCCAGCCGGGGCTTCTCTGGGGCCAACGTCCTGACTTTC
- | many | TRBJ1-1 | TRBV7-9 | CATPAWESGTEAFF | TGTGCCACCCCAGCTTGGGAAAGTGGAACTGAAGCTTTCTTT
- | many | TRBJ2-3 | TRBV6-5 | CASRALQLHSTDTQYF | TGTGCCAGCAGGGCCCTACAGCTCCATAGCACAGATACGCAGTATTTT
- | - | TRBJ2-1 | TRBV24-1 | CATSDPDGVYNEQFF | TGTGCCACCAGTGATCCAGACGGGGTCTACAATGAGCAGTTCTTC
TRBD2 | many | TRBJ2-5 | TRBV20-1 | CSARDPRLAGDGTQYF | TGCAGTGCTAGAGATCCCCGACTAGCGGGTGATGGGACCCAGTACTTC
- | many | TRBJ1-4 | TRBV7-2 | CASSSQGTSEKLFF | TGTGCCAGCAGCTCACAGGGAACAAGTGAAAAACTGTTTTTT
- | - | TRBJ2-2 | TRBV10-3 | CAISESHGYTGELFF | TGTGCCATCAGTGAGTCGCACGGGTACACCGGGGAGCTGTTTTTT
- | many | TRBJ1-1 | TRBV6-6 | CASSRQRGAFF | TGTGCCAGCAGCCGTCAACGGGGAGCTTTCTTT
- | many | TRBJ2-2 | TRBV5-8 | CASRRRGGPGELFF | TGTGCCAGCAGGCGCAGGGGGGGTCCCGGGGAGCTGTTTTTT
TRBD2 | - | TRBJ2-3 | TRBV25-1 | CASRLAGEDTQYF | TGTGCCAGCAGGCTAGCGGGGGAAGATACGCAGTATTTT
- | many | TRBJ1-6 | TRBV6-5 | CASSYSGRAYTNSPLNF | TGTGCCAGCAGTTACTCGGGTCGGGCCTACACCAATTCACCCCTCAACTTT
- | many | TRBJ1-2 | TRBV12-3/TRBV12-4 | CASRPTVRDYGYTF | TGTGCCAGCAGGCCGACAGTACGAGACTATGGCTACACCTTC
- | - | TRBJ2-1 | TRBV27 | CASSFRRGNEQFF | TGTGCCAGCAGTTTTCGGAGGGGGAATGAGCAGTTCTTC
TRBD1 | many | TRBJ2-7 | TRBV20-1 | CSANRGYRVYEQYF | TGCAGTGCTAACAGGGGTTATAGAGTCTACGAGCAGTACTTC